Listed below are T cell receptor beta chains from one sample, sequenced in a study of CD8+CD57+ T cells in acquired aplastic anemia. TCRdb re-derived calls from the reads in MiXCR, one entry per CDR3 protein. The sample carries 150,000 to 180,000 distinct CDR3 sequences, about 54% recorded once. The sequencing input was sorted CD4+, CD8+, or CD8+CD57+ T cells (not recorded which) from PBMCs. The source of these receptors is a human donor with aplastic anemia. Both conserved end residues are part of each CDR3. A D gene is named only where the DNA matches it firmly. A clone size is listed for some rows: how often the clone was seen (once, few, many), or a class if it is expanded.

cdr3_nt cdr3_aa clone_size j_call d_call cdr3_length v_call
TGTGCCAGCACCGCCGGTGAACTATATGGCTACACCTTC CASTAGELYGYTF many TRBJ1-2 NA 13 TRBV5-6
TGTGCCAGCGTAGGGACAGCGTTCACTGAAGCTTTCTTT CASVGTAFTEAFF NA TRBJ1-1 TRBD1 13 TRBV7-9
TGTGCCAGCAGCCTGACTAGCGGGGACGCCGGGGAGCTGTTTTTT CASSLTSGDAGELFF NA TRBJ2-2 TRBD2 15 TRBV25-1
TGTGCCATCAGTGAGGGTCACCCCCGACAGTTGAACACTGAAGCTTTCTTT CAISEGHPRQLNTEAFF NA TRBJ1-1 NA 17 TRBV10-3
TGTGGCAGCACTGGGACGTTGGGCAATCAGCCCCAGCATTTT CGSTGTLGNQPQHF NA TRBJ1-5 NA 14 TRBV2
TGTGCCAGCAGCCGCCCGGACGGGAGCTACGAGCAGTACTTC CASSRPDGSYEQYF NA TRBJ2-7 NA 14 TRBV6-1
TGTGCCATCAGCAAGACAGGGGACAATGAGCCCCAGCATTTT CAISKTGDNEPQHF NA TRBJ1-5 TRBD1 14 TRBV10-3
TGTGCCAGCAGTGAGGGACAGGGGAATCAGCCCCAGCATTTT CASSEGQGNQPQHF few TRBJ1-5 TRBD1 14 TRBV2
TGTGCCAGCAGTTACGTAACAGGGAGCGGGAGCTATGGCTACACCTTC CASSYVTGSGSYGYTF NA TRBJ1-2 NA 16 TRBV6-5
TGTGCCAGTAGTATAGGCCCGCGGGAGGAGTACGAGCAGTACTTC CASSIGPREEYEQYF NA TRBJ2-7 TRBD2 15 TRBV19
TGCGCCAGCAGCTTGGCCGGGACAGGGCACACTGAAGCTTTCTTT CASSLAGTGHTEAFF NA TRBJ1-1 TRBD1 15 TRBV5-1
TGCAGTGCTGCAACTATCCGGGACGGCGGCTACGAGCAGTACTTC CSAATIRDGGYEQYF many TRBJ2-7 NA 15 TRBV20-1
TGTGCCAGCAGCGACCGACAGAACTACGAGCAGTACTTC CASSDRQNYEQYF many TRBJ2-7 NA 13 TRBV5-5
TGCAGTGCTAGAGATGATAGAGGGGAGGGCTACACCTTC CSARDDRGEGYTF many TRBJ1-2 NA 13 TRBV20-1
TGTGCCACCAGTGTTGACAGGCGCGAGCAGTACTTC CATSVDRREQYF NA TRBJ2-7 NA 12 TRBV24-1
TGTGCCAGCAGCACGAGCCGGGACAGGGTCCGTGGGGAGCAGTACTTC CASSTSRDRVRGEQYF few TRBJ2-7 TRBD1 16 TRBV11-2
TGCGCCAGCCGGGGACAGGGGTCGCAGCAGCCCCAGCATTTT CASRGQGSQQPQHF NA TRBJ1-5 TRBD1 14 TRBV10-1
TGTGCCAGCAGCTTAGGTATCGAGCAGTACTTC CASSLGIEQYF NA TRBJ2-7 NA 11 TRBV7-9
TGTGCCACCCAGTGGAGGGCCAATCAGCCCCAGCATTTT CATQWRANQPQHF NA TRBJ1-5 NA 13 TRBV15
TGTGCCAGCAGCGTAGGGGGGGGCCATGATGGCTACACCTTC CASSVGGGHDGYTF many TRBJ1-2 NA 14 TRBV9
TGCGCCAGCAGCCAAGAGTTCGAAAGCCGGGGGTTCGGTGAGACCCAGTACTTC CASSQEFESRGFGETQYF NA TRBJ2-5 NA 18 TRBV4-3
TGTGGGCTTAGACAGGGACCCTTATCCTCTGGAAACACCATATATTTT CGLRQGPLSSGNTIYF NA TRBJ1-3 TRBD1 16 TRBV27
TGCAGCGTTGATGACGACATAATGAACACTGAAGCTTTCTTT CSVDDDIMNTEAFF NA TRBJ1-1 NA 14 TRBV29-1
TGTGCCAGTAGTGCATTACAGGGCCCCCTCTATGGCTACACCTTC CASSALQGPLYGYTF NA TRBJ1-2 NA 15 TRBV19
TGTGCCAGCAGCTTCGGCCAGAGGGAGACCCAGTACTTC CASSFGQRETQYF NA TRBJ2-5 NA 13 TRBV7-3
TGCGCCAGCAGCCAAGATCCAGGGTATAATTCACTCCTCCACTTT CASSQDPGYNSLLHF NA TRBJ1-6 NA 15 TRBV4-3
TGTGCCAGCTTGTTCCGGACAGGGGGGAATGAGCAGTTCTTC CASLFRTGGNEQFF NA TRBJ2-1 TRBD1 14 TRBV2
TGTGCTAGTGGTTTGCCGACCCTAGGTTCCTACGAGCAGTACTTC CASGLPTLGSYEQYF many TRBJ2-7 NA 15 TRBV12-5
TGCGCCAGCAGCTTATCTCGCCTGGGTTACGGCACAGATACGCAGTATTTT CASSLSRLGYGTDTQYF many TRBJ2-3 NA 17 TRBV5-1